This is a list of T cell receptor beta chains from one sample in a study of TIL therapy for anti-PD-1-resistant metastatic lung cancer. Sequencing used immunoSEQ multiplex PCR; TCRdb keeps in-frame clones, though not all of them. The sample has about 57,000 clones; approximately 79% are singletons. Specimen: blood, collected at baseline. The receptors were sampled from a woman between 30 and 80 years old with non-small cell lung cancer. Each CDR3 is given with its conserved first and last residue. The D gene is left open where the match is weak.

V	D	J	CDR3
TRBV6-5	TRBD1	TRBJ1-2	CASSYSDRAYGYTF
TRBV5-1	NA	TRBJ1-1	CASREGLNTEAFF
TRBV4-3	NA	TRBJ2-7	CASSQDQDRRYEQYF
TRBV5-4	NA	TRBJ1-4	CASSFGGLENEKLFF
TRBV7-2	NA	TRBJ2-5	CASSPGPGETQYF
TRBV28	NA	TRBJ1-2	CASTSGQSNYGYTF
TRBV7-2	TRBD1	TRBJ1-5	CASSLQGAGNNQPQHF
TRBV7-3	NA	TRBJ2-7	CASSEGAWTADYEQYF
TRBV7-9	TRBD2	TRBJ2-3	CASSSLTSGSYADTQYF
TRBV5-1	TRBD1	TRBJ1-2	CASSRGQGANYGYTF
TRBV4-1	NA	TRBJ1-6	CASSQVTGSLNSPLHF
TRBV28	TRBD2	TRBJ2-1	CASSLAGGISNEQFF
TRBV10-1	NA	TRBJ1-2	CASSAGTSYGYTF
TRBV9	NA	TRBJ1-1	CASSVGGEAFF
TRBV7-9	NA	TRBJ1-1	CASSIRQLGAEAFF
TRBV27	NA	TRBJ1-2	CASSFLSRVNYGYTF
TRBV20-1	NA	TRBJ1-2	CSAMNYGYTF
TRBV18	TRBD2	TRBJ2-5	CASSTGLARETQYF
TRBV7-2	TRBD1	TRBJ1-5	CASSLRQGVNQPQHF
TRBV5-1	TRBD1	TRBJ2-2	CASRPGTGGNGELFF
TRBV2	NA	TRBJ2-5	CASRRRGFGETQYF